The sample holds one count of the clone carrying this TCR beta chain. Intraepithelial and lamina propria lymphocytes were freed from processed graft tissue. The record originates from a study of graft-versus-host responses after intestinal transplantation. Clones were read by immunoSEQ multiplex PCR, and TCRdb kept only the in-frame ones, dropping some. This repertoire shows 13,000 to 15,000 clones, roughly 81% found once; its top ten account for less than 9.5%. The sequence came from a human patient who received an intestinal transplant, so some T cells may come from the graft donor. The sequencing used ileum tissue, collected 16 days after intestinal transplant.

The CDR3 coding sequence is TGTGCCAGCAGTTACTCGCAGGGAGGCTACGAGCAGTACTTC. This codes for CASSYSQGGYEQYF. The J gene is TRBJ2-7, the V gene TRBV6-5; a possible D gene is TRBD2 (6 bases). Germline CDR1 reads MNHEY; CDR2 reads SVGAGI. V gave up 0 bases and J gave up 3 bases, with 9 bases separating them. The CDR3 has 14 residues.